Following are 4 T cell receptor beta chains from one sample sequenced in a study of technical replicates of blood from a few donors. The assay was immunoSEQ multiplex PCR, and TCRdb's table has in-frame clones only and misses some. Among about 73,000 clones, 93% were seen once, and the ten largest hold approximately 0.25%. The sample taken for sequencing was T cells isolated from PBMCs. These receptors came from a human donor in good health.

The V and J genes are TRBV7-9 and TRBJ2-4; D is perhaps TRBD2 (6 bases). The germline gives CDR1 SEHNR, CDR2 FQNEAQ (reference sequence). The V end lost 5 bases, the J end lost 15 bases, and 17 bases lay between the germline ends. The CDR3 runs 12 residues. The CDR3 nucleotides are TGTGCCAGCAGCGGCGACCGGGGGTTGTCGTACTTC. Amino acids: CASSGDRGLSYF. The full variable domain, completed using reference TRBV7-9 and TRBJ2-4, is DTGVSQNPRHKITKRGQNVTFRCDPISEHNRLYWYRQTLGQGPEFLTYFQNEAQLEKSRLLSDRFSAERPKGSFSTLEIQRTEQGDSAMYLCASSGDRGLSYFGAGTRLSVL.

The V call is TRBV10-3, the J call TRBJ1-5; 12 bases line up with TRBD1. Looked up from germline, CDR1 is ENHRY and CDR2 is SYGVKD. This CDR3 spans 14 amino acids. In DNA, the CDR3 is TGTCCCCTCCGACCGGGACAGGGGGCTCAGCCCCAGCATTTT. This encodes CPLRPGQGAQPQHF.

This clone was observed a single time. The V and J genes are TRBV16 and TRBJ2-5; 9 bases match TRBD2. V gave up 0 bases and J gave up 4 bases; unmatched junction bases: 9. This CDR3 region has 17 residues. Germline-derived CDR1 and CDR2 are KGHSY and FQNENV. CDR3 in DNA: TGTGCCAGCAGCCAATCGGCTTGGCGGGAGGGCCGAGAGACCCAGTACTTC. Amino acid sequence: CASSQSAWREGRETQYF.

This chain links TRBV6-6 with TRBJ1-1; tentative D call: TRBD1 (6 bases). Per germline, CDR1 MNHNY and CDR2 SVGAGI (reference sequence). The CDR3 length is 13 residues. Trimming removed 7 bases from V and 4 bases from J, with 13 bases in between. The CDR3 sequence: CASTPQGGTEAFF. The CDR3 DNA is TGTGCCAGCACCCCCCAAGGGGGCACTGAAGCTTTCTTT.